This is a list of T cell receptor beta chains from one sample in a study of shared clonotypes between healthy human individuals. The method was immunoSEQ multiplex PCR; TCRdb's version includes in-frame clones alone and lacks a portion of them. The sample has 2 million to 2.5 million clones, around 95% seen once; the top ten hold 0.1% to 0.15%. The sequencing sample was made of naive CD4+ T cells sorted from blood. These receptors came from a man younger than 35 in good health. The CDR3 runs from the conserved cysteine through the conserved F or W. A D gene is named only where the DNA matches it firmly. Part of the rows lack a size; the others show once, few, many or a class for expanded clones.

TRBV19,-,TRBJ1-5,-,TGTGCCAGTAGTGCGGCGGGAACCTGGGGCAATCAGCCCCAGCATTTT,CASSAAGTWGNQPQHF
TRBV27,-,TRBJ1-5,-,TGTGCCAGCAGCCTACGGGGGAGCAATCAGCCCCAGCATTTT,CASSLRGSNQPQHF
TRBV10-3,-,TRBJ1-2,-,TGTGCCATCAGCGATGGGCCTTTAATTAACTATGGCTACACCTTC,CAISDGPLINYGYTF
TRBV5-1,once,TRBJ1-1,-,TGCGCCAGCAGCTTGGCCGTGGAGGGGAACACTGAAGCTTTCTTT,CASSLAVEGNTEAFF
TRBV11-2,-,TRBJ1-3,-,TGTGCCAGCAGCTTATTCCGGAAATCTGGAAACACCATATATTTT,CASSLFRKSGNTIYF
TRBV5-1,-,TRBJ2-7,TRBD1,TGCGCCAGCAGCTTCCTGACAGGGAGCGACGAGCAGTACTTC,CASSFLTGSDEQYF
TRBV11-3,-,TRBJ2-1,-,TGTGCCAGCAGCGCCAACCGGGCGGGCGAGCAGTTCTTC,CASSANRAGEQFF
TRBV11-2,-,TRBJ1-6,-,TGTGCCAGCAGCTTAGTGTCAGCCCCTAAAAATTCACCCCTCCACTTT,CASSLVSAPKNSPLHF
TRBV18,-,TRBJ1-2,-,TGTGCCAGCTCACCACCAGGCAGGGGCTATGGCTACACCTTC,CASSPPGRGYGYTF
TRBV30,-,TRBJ2-7,-,TGTGCCTGGAGTGGAGGTCTAGCGAGCTCCTACGAGCAGTACTTC,CAWSGGLASSYEQYF
TRBV6-1,once,TRBJ1-2,TRBD1,TGTGCCAGCAGTGAAGCGATGGGACAGGGCTATGGCTACACCTTC,CASSEAMGQGYGYTF
TRBV30,-,TRBJ1-6,-,TGTGCCTGGACGGGTCGTCGGGGCGATAATTCACCCCTCCACTTT,CAWTGRRGDNSPLHF
TRBV6-5,-,TRBJ2-6,-,TGTGCCAGCAGTTACTCCCCCGGGTCGGGGGCCAACGTCCTGACTTTC,CASSYSPGSGANVLTF
TRBV7-2,-,TRBJ2-7,TRBD2,TGTGCCAGCAGCTTGGTAGCGGGAGGGCCGTTCTACGAGCAGTACTTC,CASSLVAGGPFYEQYF
TRBV2,-,TRBJ2-7,-,TGTGCCAGCTCCCCAGGTGGGGTCCACGAGCAGTACTTC,CASSPGGVHEQYF